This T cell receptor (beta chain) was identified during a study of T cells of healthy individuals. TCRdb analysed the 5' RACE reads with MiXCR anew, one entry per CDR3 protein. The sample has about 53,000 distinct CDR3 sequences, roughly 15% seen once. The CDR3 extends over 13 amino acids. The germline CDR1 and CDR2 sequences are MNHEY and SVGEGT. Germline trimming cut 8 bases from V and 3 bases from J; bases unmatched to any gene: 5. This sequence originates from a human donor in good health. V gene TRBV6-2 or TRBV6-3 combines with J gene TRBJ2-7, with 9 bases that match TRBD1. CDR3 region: CASRGQGSYEQYF. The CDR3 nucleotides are TGTGCCAGCCGGGGACAGGGAAGCTACGAGCAGTACTTC.